A single sample gave rise to the 18 T cell receptor beta chains below, sequenced in a study of cytomegalovirus exposure and HLA in healthy donors. The PCR was carried out with 60 Vbeta primers and 13 Jbeta primers. Data came from immunoSEQ multiplex PCR; TCRdb stores just in-frame clones and leaves some out. This sample has roughly 190,000 clones, with over 60% found just once. Sequencing was carried out using PBMCs. The receptor set was obtained from a woman aged 40 to 50 in good health and CMV-seronegative.

The table lists this clone with a few counts. The V and J genes are TRBV30 and TRBJ2-1, with 7 positions matching TRBD1. This CDR3 contains 12 residues. Trimming took 6 bases from V and 12 from J; bases not matched to a gene: 11. Germline V gene lookup returns CDR1 GTSNPN and CDR2 SVGIG (reference sequence). CDR3 region: CACTTGVIWQFF. CDR3 coding DNA: TGTGCCTGTACCACAGGGGTAATCTGGCAGTTCTTC.

This clone was counted only a few times. The rearrangement links TRBV19 to TRBJ1-5, with a possible D match to TRBD1 (5 bases). Trimming took 2 bases from V and 6 from J, leaving 17 bases between them. Germline CDR1 LNHDA, CDR2 SQIVND (reference sequence). The CDR3 contains 16 residues. The CDR3 DNA is TGTGCCAGTAGTATATCTAGCGGGGGTTCGATTCAGCCCCAGCATTTT. Protein: CASSISSGGSIQPQHF.

The chain has TRBV30 and TRBJ1-5; tentatively, D is TRBD1 (5 bases). Trimming pared 2 bases from V and 4 bases from J, leaving 15 bases between. The V gene's germline CDR1 is GTSNPN and CDR2 SVGIG (reference sequence). The CDR3 runs to 15 residues. CDR3 residues: CAWSPDRRWNQPQHF. The CDR3 coding sequence is TGTGCCTGGAGTCCTGACAGAAGGTGGAATCAGCCCCAGCATTTT.

The genes are TRBV11-1 and TRBJ1-4; no firm D call. Trimming took off 6 bases at V and 7 bases at J, with 9 bases between the two ends. Germline CDR1 SGHAT, CDR2 FQDESV (reference sequence). The CDR3 covers 12 residues. Here the CDR3 reads CASSLNGEKLFF. In DNA form, the CDR3 reads TGTGCCAGCAGTTTGAACGGTGAAAAACTGTTTTTT.

The chain carries TRBV25-1 and TRBJ2-2; the D is unclear. The germline V gene has CDR1 MGHDK and CDR2 SYGVNS. CDR3 length: 12 amino acids. V was shortened by 2 bases and J by 6 bases, with 4 bases between the two germline ends. The CDR3 nucleotides read TGTGCCAGCAGTGAACCGGCCGGGGAGCTGTTTTTT. This codes for CASSEPAGELFF.

This clone was counted between two and nine times. The chain employs TRBV5-4 and TRBJ2-3, with D possibly matching TRBD2 (6 bases). Germline V gene sequence: CDR1 SGHNT, CDR2 YYREEE (reference sequence). The CDR3 spans 13 residues. V lost 2 bases, J lost 8 bases, and 12 bases lay in between. For the CDR3, the DNA is TGTGCCAGCAGCTTATATGGGCGGGGTACGCAGTATTTT. Encoded protein: CASSLYGRGTQYF.

J is TRBJ2-3 and V is TRBV19; 7 positions agree with TRBD2. Looked up from germline, CDR1 is LNHDA and CDR2 is SQIVND (reference sequence). The J segment lost 3 bases and the V segment lost 4 bases, leaving 4 bases of the junction unmatched. CDR3 length: 14 amino acids. As DNA, the CDR3 is TGTGCCAGTAGTACCCTTAGCGGGACAGATACGCAGTATTTT. It specifies CASSTLSGTDTQYF.

This clone has only one observation. J is TRBJ1-2 and V is TRBV25-1; 7 nucleotides align to TRBD1. The length of the CDR3 is 13 residues. V shed 4 bases, J shed 4 bases, and the junction held 3 bases outside the gene matches. CDR1 is MGHDK, CDR2 SYGVNS, per germline. The CDR3 nucleotides read TGTGCCAGCAGTGGGGACAGTGTCTATGGCTACACCTTC. Encoded protein: CASSGDSVYGYTF.

The rearrangement links TRBV19 to TRBJ2-2; 9 bases agree with TRBD2. J was trimmed by 4 bases and V by 4 bases; bases with no gene match: 7. Germline V gene lookup returns CDR1 LNHDA and CDR2 SQIVND (reference sequence). The CDR3 extends over 16 amino acids. The chain's CDR3 is CASSKASGNPTGELFF. The CDR3 nucleotides read TGTGCCAGTAGTAAAGCTAGCGGGAACCCCACCGGGGAGCTGTTTTTT.

This chain joins TRBV7-2 and TRBJ1-1; unclear D gene. Trimming removed 5 bases from V and 3 bases from J, with 16 bases in between. Germline CDR1 is SGHTA and CDR2 is FQGNSA. The CDR3 covers 15 residues. DNA for the CDR3: TGTGCCAGCAGCCGCGATCCCGTGGGAGACACTGAAGCTTTCTTT. Translated, it gives CASSRDPVGDTEAFF. Full variable domain (rest looked up from reference TRBV7-2 and TRBJ1-1): GAGVSQSPSNKVTEKGKDVELRCDPISGHTALYWYRQSLGQGLEFLIYFQGNSAPDKSGLPSDRFSAERTGGSVSTLTIQRTQQEDSAVYLCASSRDPVGDTEAFFGQGTRLTVV.

The chain recombines TRBV9 with TRBJ2-1; TRBD1 is a possible D gene (5 bases). The CDR3 consists of 14 residues. The germline V gene has CDR1 SGDLS and CDR2 YYNGEE. Trimming removed 3 bases at V and 3 bases at J, with 10 bases between. Written as DNA, the CDR3 is TGTGCCAGCAGCGGGGGCACTGTCTACAATGAGCAGTTCTTC. Translated: CASSGGTVYNEQFF.

This chain connects TRBV19 to TRBJ1-5, with 10 bases identical to TRBD1. Unmatched junction bases numbered 3, after V lost 6 bases and J lost 4 bases. The CDR3 covers 14 residues. In germline, CDR1 is LNHDA, CDR2 SQIVND (reference sequence). The CDR3 DNA is TGTGCCAGTAGCGAGGACAGGGGGAATCAGCCCCAGCATTTT. Translation: CASSEDRGNQPQHF.

The J gene is TRBJ2-1, the V gene TRBV2; tentative D call: TRBD2 (6 bases). From germline, CDR1 is SNHLY and CDR2 FYNNEI. V was shortened by 0 bases and J by 5 bases, with 8 bases between the two germline ends. The CDR3 totals 14 residues. CDR3 in DNA: TGTGCCAGCAGTGAAGCGCGGGGTGACAATGAGCAGTTCTTC. Translating it yields CASSEARGDNEQFF.

V gene TRBV25-1 combines with J gene TRBJ2-1, with 8 bases that match TRBD2. After removal of 4 bases from V and 5 bases from J, the junction contained 10 bases not matched to a gene. The CDR3 extends over 16 amino acids. From germline, CDR1 is MGHDK and CDR2 SYGVNS. The CDR3 DNA sequence: TGTGCCAGCAGTGGAACCGGGACTAGAGGGAACAATGAGCAGTTCTTC. Residues: CASSGTGTRGNNEQFF.

V and J are TRBV30 and TRBJ2-1; tentative D call: TRBD1 (6 bases). CDR3 length equals 13 residues. From germline, CDR1 is GTSNPN and CDR2 SVGIG (reference sequence). With 4 bases removed from V and 8 bases from J, the gap between germline ends came to 15 bases. CDR3 coding DNA: TGTGCCTGGATAGGACTGCCAGGGGATGAGCAGTTCTTC. Translating gives CAWIGLPGDEQFF.

The DNA of the CDR3 is TGTGCCAGCAGCTTGGAAGGGGATTCCTACAATGAGCAGTTCTTC. Translating it yields CASSLEGDSYNEQFF. The genes are TRBV5-4 and TRBJ2-1; possible D gene TRBD1, 5 bases. CDR1 and CDR2 (germline): SGHNT, YYREEE (reference sequence). CDR3 size: 15 residues. Trimming left V 0 bases short and J 1 base short, with 8 bases between. Variable domain in full (rest from reference TRBV5-4 and TRBJ2-1): ETGVTQSPTHLIKTRGQQVTLRCSSQSGHNTVSWYQQALGQGPQFIFQYYREEENGRGNFPPRFSGLQFPNYSSELNVNALELDDSALYLCASSLEGDSYNEQFFGPGTRLTVL.

This chain connects TRBV15 to TRBJ2-3; 8 positions match TRBD1. The CDR3 has 16 amino acids. V lost 3 bases, J lost 0 bases, and 5 bases stayed unmatched. Germline V gene sequence: CDR1 LNHNV, CDR2 YYDKDF (reference sequence). The CDR3, as DNA: TGTGCCACCAGCAGTGGACAGGGAATAAGCACAGATACGCAGTATTTT. Residues: CATSSGQGISTDTQYF.

V usage is TRBV5-5 and J usage is TRBJ2-3; the D is unclear. Germline loops: CDR1 SGHKS, CDR2 YYEKEE (reference sequence). The CDR3 runs to 14 residues. Trimming took off 1 base at V and 4 bases at J, with 10 bases between the two ends. The CDR3 DNA follows: TGTGCCAGCAGCTTGCAATCCGCGTCAGATACGCAGTATTTT. Translation: CASSLQSASDTQYF.